This section outlines one TCR beta chain sequence together with its context. Its antigen is still unknown. This sample was included in a study of T cells expressing NK-cell markers. Turning to the study itself: CD3+CD56+NKG2C+, CD3+CD56+NKG2C- and CD3+CD56-NKG2C+ T cells, once sorted, supplied the TCR beta repertoires. Seropositivity for HCMV was found in seven of the eight sequenced donors, with one seronegative.

Study outcomes and limitations: For a handful of donors, these clonotypes were likewise the leading ones in the CD3+CD56-NKG2C+ fraction.

Production of TCR beta cDNA relied on 5'RACE template switching with UMIs. TCRdb re-analyzed the 5' RACE reads; it lists each CDR3 protein once, without DNA. In total, the table holds about 450,000 distinct CDR3 sequences. Germline lookup yields CDR1 KGHSH and CDR2 LQKENI. The length of the CDR3 is 13 residues. The origin of this receptor is a woman between 18 and 70 years old in good health. The sample comprised blood T cells: a sorted CD56 or NKG2C T cell subset, CD4+ or CD8+ T cells, or bulk PBMC T cells (not recorded which). The V call is TRBV18, the J call TRBJ2-5; TCRdb lists TRBD1, though no DNA is available to test this call. CDR3 residues: CASSLQGQETQYF.